The 19 T cell receptor beta chains in this list originate from one sample, sequenced in a study of post-analysis software for immune sequencing data (dated by TCRdb to the mid-2010s). Summary of the overall study and its limitations: Significantly higher frequencies in patients than in controls were found for roughly 5 TRBV segments, including TRBV5-6, TRBV5-1 and TRBV20-1.

Which antigens these TCRs recognize remains unknown. The protocol used for the library was PCR. The instrument was an Illumina HiSeq 2500. Unique molecular identifiers were incorporated into TCR beta cDNA libraries to reduce PCR and sequencing biases. TCRdb reanalyzed the raw reads on its own, using fastp at Q25 for trimming and MiXCR for clone calling, and kept in-frame beta chains. When rows share a CDR3 protein, they turn into one entry using the most common DNA and genes. The sample yields roughly 620,000 distinct CDR3 sequences; roughly two fifths were counted once. The ten largest clonotypes hold 1.5% to 2% of the sample. Input material: blood. Receptors were obtained from a girl aged 10-17 years with multiple sclerosis.

This clonotype came up a few times. The chain has TRBV12-3 or TRBV12-4 and TRBJ2-7, with 8 nucleotides matching TRBD1. The V and J ends lost 1 base and 3 bases, in that order; junction bases with no gene match: 5. This CDR3 region has 15 residues. CDR3 nucleotides: TGTGCCAGCAGTTTAGTCGGGACAGGTCGCTACGAGCAGTACTTC. It codes for CASSLVGTGRYEQYF.

V is TRBV6-6 and J is TRBJ2-1; perhaps D is TRBD1 or TRBD2 (6 bases each). V gave up 6 bases and J gave up 15 bases, with 27 bases separating them. Germline CDR1 MNHNY, CDR2 SVGAGI (reference sequence). This CDR3 comprises 15 residues. The CDR3 coding sequence is TGTGCCAGCAGAGGACAGCCAACTCTAGCGCCCGGGAGGTTCTTC. Translating gives CASRGQPTLAPGRFF.

The chain employs TRBV7-2 and TRBJ2-7; the match to TRBD2 covers 14 bases. The CDR3 sequence is 15 residues long. V trimming: 5 bases; J trimming: 5 bases; junction bases outside the gene matches: 5. Per the germline V gene, CDR1 is SGHTA and CDR2 is FQGNSA. In DNA, the CDR3 is TGTGCCAGCAGCCGACTAGCGGGGGGGCTCAACGAGCAGTACTTC. Its protein is CASSRLAGGLNEQYF.

This clonotype was detected a few times. The chain combines TRBV5-1 with TRBJ2-1, with D unresolved. Germline V gene sequence: CDR1 SGHRS, CDR2 YFSETQ. Between the trimmed V and J ends, which lost 4 bases and 9 bases, there was a span of 14 bases. CDR3 length: 13 amino acids. CDR3 DNA sequence: TGCGCCAGCAGCAAAGACCGCTCCCGTGAGCAGTTCTTC. This encodes CASSKDRSREQFF.

V and J are TRBV6-5 and TRBJ1-1; the D is unclear. Germline V gives CDR1 MNHEY, CDR2 SVGAGI. V lost 0 bases, J lost 3 bases, and 11 bases lay in between. CDR3 size: 15 residues. CDR3 region: CASSYSYGRDTEAFF. The DNA of the CDR3 is TGTGCCAGCAGTTACTCGTACGGTAGGGACACTGAAGCTTTCTTT.

V and J are TRBV12-3 or TRBV12-4 and TRBJ2-1, with TRBD1 matching 8 bases. V was pared by 2 bases and J by 6 bases, with 9 bases of the junction left unmatched. The CDR3 loop spans 16 amino acids. The DNA of the CDR3 is TGTGCCAGCAGTTTAAGTAGGGCAGGGGGCGTCAATGAGCAGTTCTTC. Translated, it gives CASSLSRAGGVNEQFF.

V usage is TRBV6-1 and J usage is TRBJ1-2, with D unresolved. CDR3 length: 12 residues. V was clipped by 7 bases and J by 8 bases, with 14 bases between them. From germline, CDR1 is MNHNS and CDR2 SASEGT. This CDR3 is CASMYGSGGYTF. Here the CDR3 DNA reads TGTGCCAGCATGTACGGGTCGGGGGGCTACACCTTC.

The chain links TRBV20-1 to TRBJ2-3; 13 nucleotides align to TRBD2. V was clipped by 6 bases and J by 0 bases; unmatched bases: 6. The CDR3 totals 16 residues. Germline CDR1 is DFQATT and CDR2 is SNEGSKA (reference sequence). The CDR3 region is CSANSGLAGSTDTQYF. The CDR3 DNA follows: TGCAGTGCCAACTCGGGACTAGCGGGGAGCACAGATACGCAGTATTTT.

The rearrangement links TRBV12-3 or TRBV12-4 to TRBJ2-7; a weak D match, TRBD2 (7 bases). Trimming left V 6 bases short and J 3 bases short, with 15 bases between. The CDR3 length is 14 residues. In DNA, the CDR3 is TGTGCCAGCAGGCCACGGGGGGCTAGCTACGAGCAGTACTTC. Translating it yields CASRPRGASYEQYF.

The chain couples TRBV2 to TRBJ2-5; D remains ambiguous. The V gene lost 10 bases and the J gene lost 4 bases, with 16 bases spanning the gap. Per the germline V gene, CDR1 is SNHLY and CDR2 is FYNNEI. CDR3 size: 13 residues. CDR3 in amino acids: CAISGTNGETQYF. CDR3 nucleotides: TGTGCCATCTCAGGAACTAATGGAGAGACCCAGTACTTC.

The genes are TRBV19 and TRBJ1-1; D might be TRBD1 (6 bases). Germline CDR1 LNHDA, CDR2 SQIVND (reference sequence). The CDR3 spans 15 residues. Trimming shortened V by 5 bases and J by 7 bases, and 20 bases separated the two germline ends. CDR3 coding DNA: TGTGCCAGTAGTGGCCACCGCACAGGGTTCAATGAAGCTTTCTTT. It codes for CASSGHRTGFNEAFF.

The count of this clonotype is one. This rearrangement joins TRBV5-6 to TRBJ2-1; 8 nucleotides match TRBD2. The junction had 3 bases not matched to a gene; V was cut back by 0 bases and J by 4 bases. CDR3 length: 15 residues. Germline CDR1 is SGHDT and CDR2 is YYEEEE. CDR3 DNA sequence: TGTGCCAGCAGCTTGGTACGGGAGGGGTACAATGAGCAGTTCTTC. Amino acid sequence: CASSLVREGYNEQFF.

There are a few counts of this clonotype. The CDR3 sequence is CAISWQERDNEQFF. CDR3 sequence (DNA): TGTGCCATCAGTTGGCAGGAAAGGGACAATGAGCAGTTCTTC. This chain links TRBV10-3 with TRBJ2-1; no clear D. The ends were cut back, 5 bases at V and 5 bases at J, with 13 bases in the middle. CDR1 is ENHRY, CDR2 SYGVKD, per germline. The CDR3 spans 14 residues.

The J gene is TRBJ2-1, the V gene TRBV24-1; the match to TRBD2 covers 8 bases. There are 16 residues in the CDR3. V shed 3 bases and J 4 bases; nucleotides not matched to a gene: 7. The germline V gene encodes CDR1 KGHDR and CDR2 SFDVKD. The DNA for the CDR3 is TGTGCCACCAGTGATGGGAGCGGGAGAATATACAATGAGCAGTTCTTC. This sequence encodes CATSDGSGRIYNEQFF.

This chain uses TRBV7-2 with TRBJ1-5; a possible D gene is TRBD1 (5 bases). The germline V and J ends were trimmed by 5 bases and 2 bases, with 10 bases remaining between them. Germline CDR1 and CDR2: SGHTA and FQGNSA. The CDR3 is 14 residues long. CDR3 sequence: CASSRPGGNQPQHF. The CDR3 coding sequence is TGTGCCAGCAGCCGCCCGGGGGGCAATCAGCCCCAGCATTTT.

V and J are TRBV9 and TRBJ1-1; 11 bases match TRBD1. The CDR3 runs 15 residues. Unmatched junction bases numbered 2, after V lost 0 bases and J lost 4 bases. Germline loops: CDR1 SGDLS, CDR2 YYNGEE. Here the CDR3 reads CASSVAGTGGTEAFF. In DNA form, the CDR3 reads TGTGCCAGCAGCGTAGCTGGGACAGGGGGCACTGAAGCTTTCTTT.

The gene calls are TRBV20-1 and TRBJ2-7; weak D call: TRBD1 (5 bases). The germline V and J ends were trimmed by 8 bases and 0 bases, with 11 bases remaining between them. CDR3 length: 12 amino acids. Germline CDR1 reads DFQATT; CDR2 reads SNEGSKA (reference sequence). CDR3 in amino acids: CSLGRDSYEQYF. For the CDR3, the DNA is TGCAGTTTGGGCAGGGACTCCTACGAGCAGTACTTC.

The V and J genes are TRBV12-3 or TRBV12-4 and TRBJ2-7; 7 positions agree with TRBD2. The CDR3 covers 16 residues. Germline trimming cut 5 bases from V and 3 bases from J; bases unmatched to any gene: 13. CDR3 protein: CASSHPPSGKGYEQYF. The CDR3, as DNA: TGTGCCAGCAGTCACCCGCCAAGCGGGAAGGGCTACGAGCAGTACTTC.

This clonotype was observed a handful of times. The chain has TRBV12-3 or TRBV12-4 and TRBJ2-3, with D possibly TRBD1 on 6 matching bases. V was shortened by 6 bases and J by 5 bases, with 15 bases between the two germline ends. The CDR3 length is 14 residues. CDR3 coding DNA: TGTGCCAGCAGCCCCAGGGGTGGGGGAGATACGCAGTATTTT. This encodes CASSPRGGGDTQYF.